This TCR beta chain came from a study of blood T cell repertoires in COVID-19. The germline V gene has CDR1 MDHEN and CDR2 SYDVKM. This CDR3 has 14 amino acids. The ends were cut back, 3 bases at V and 8 bases at J, with 13 bases in the middle. Method: immunoSEQ multiplex PCR; TCRdb's copy keeps in-frame clones and lacks some. This table has more than 400,000 clones, 87% appearing once. The chain couples TRBV28 to TRBJ1-4; D perhaps matches TRBD1 (6 bases). The sequenced material came from PBMCs or T cells enriched from blood (not recorded which). This sequence was found in a woman between 18 and 30 years old who had recovered from COVID-19. This CDR3 reads CASSFHGGGEKLFF. CDR3 DNA: TGTGCCAGCAGTTTTCACGGGGGGGGCGAAAAACTGTTTTTT.